These T cell receptor beta chains were read from a single sample in a study of blood T cell repertoires in COVID-19. Repertoires were generated with immunoSEQ multiplex PCR, while TCRdb's copy carries only in-frame clones and drops some. The table lists over 200,000 clones, 84% of them singletons. Sequences were obtained from PBMCs or T cells enriched from blood (not recorded which). The origin of the receptors is a man in his 60s who had recovered from COVID-19. CDR3s include the opening cysteine and the closing phenylalanine or tryptophan. D genes are given only for firm matches. Clone size appears in some rows only: once, few, many, or a class for an expanded clone.

D,V,J,size,CDR3,DNA
NA,TRBV19,TRBJ2-3,NA,CASSVSYASTDTQYF,TGTGCCAGTTCTGTCAGTTACGCTAGCACAGATACGCAGTATTTT
NA,TRBV24-1,TRBJ2-7,NA,CATSDLQRSNYEQYF,TGTGCCACCAGTGATTTGCAGCGGAGTAACTACGAGCAGTACTTC
NA,TRBV30,TRBJ2-1,once,CAWSADSRSYNEQFF,TGTGCCTGGAGCGCAGACAGTCGCTCCTACAATGAGCAGTTCTTC
NA,TRBV6-5,TRBJ2-5,once,CASSTTWGPKETQYF,TGTGCCAGCAGCACCACTTGGGGCCCTAAAGAGACCCAGTACTTC
TRBD1,TRBV29-1,TRBJ1-4,NA,CSALPGQGGEKLFF,TGCAGCGCCTTGCCGGGACAGGGCGGTGAAAAACTGTTTTTT
TRBD1,TRBV6-5,TRBJ1-2,NA,CASSYWGQKSNYGYTF,TGTGCCAGCAGTTACTGGGGACAGAAATCTAACTATGGCTACACCTTC
NA,TRBV24-1,TRBJ2-7,few,CATSDPGKYEQYF,TGTGCCACCAGTGATCCAGGGAAATACGAGCAGTACTTC
NA,TRBV27,TRBJ1-2,NA,CASELGANYGYTF,TGTGCCAGCGAGCTGGGGGCGAACTATGGCTACACCTTC
NA,TRBV28,TRBJ1-5,NA,CASTTTAIGQPQHF,TGTGCCAGCACCACGACAGCAATTGGTCAGCCCCAGCATTTT
TRBD1,TRBV2,TRBJ2-7,NA,CACSRQGAREQYF,TGTGCCTGCAGCCGACAGGGGGCCCGCGAGCAGTACTTC
TRBD1,TRBV6-5,TRBJ2-1,once,CASRDRVRLFF,TGTGCCAGCAGAGACAGGGTAAGATTGTTCTTC
NA,TRBV10-3,TRBJ1-5,NA,CAIRPDSSNQPQHF,TGTGCCATCAGACCGGACAGCAGCAATCAGCCCCAGCATTTT
TRBD1,TRBV2,TRBJ2-1,NA,CATGQGGFGEQFF,TGTGCCACCGGACAGGGGGGGTTTGGTGAGCAGTTCTTC
NA,TRBV5-4,TRBJ1-2,NA,CASSFVPLDYGYTF,TGTGCCAGCAGCTTCGTTCCCCTAGACTATGGCTACACCTTC
NA,TRBV5-1,TRBJ1-4,NA,CASSMEGGINEKLFF,TGCGCCAGCAGCATGGAAGGGGGAATTAATGAAAAACTGTTTTTT
NA,TRBV12-3/TRBV12-4,TRBJ1-1,NA,CASSLSVTEAFF,TGTGCCAGCAGTTTGAGTGTCACTGAAGCTTTCTTT